The 21 T cell receptor beta chains reported below all come from one sample, sequenced in a study of cytotoxic CD8 clonotypes in ibrutinib-treated CLL. Generated by immunoSEQ multiplex PCR, the TCRdb table keeps only in-frame clones and is missing some. The sample lists some 150,000 clones, about 75% occurring once. The material sequenced was PBMCs, taken after 24 months of ibrutinib treatment. The receptors stem from a human donor with chronic lymphocytic leukemia.

The chain carries TRBV6-6 and TRBJ2-7; no clear D. The CDR3 spans 11 residues. The germline gives CDR1 MNHNY, CDR2 SVGAGI (reference sequence). The V gene lost 5 bases and the J gene lost 3 bases, with 5 bases spanning the gap. CDR3 amino acids: CASSAHYEQYF. The CDR3 DNA reads TGTGCCAGCAGTGCCCACTACGAGCAGTACTTC.

The V and J genes are TRBV30 and TRBJ2-7; TRBD2 matches at 9 bases. The germline V gene encodes CDR1 GTSNPN and CDR2 SVGIG (reference sequence). Losses at the gene ends were 2 bases for V and 2 bases for J; bases not matched to a gene: 10. CDR3 length: 16 amino acids. The CDR3 DNA follows: TGTGCCTGGAGTCCCTCCCCGGGACTAGCAGCCTACGAGCAGTACTTC. The encoded protein is CAWSPSPGLAAYEQYF.

The CDR3 is CASSPPSRTYEQYF. The CDR3 region has the DNA TGTGCCAGCTCACCCCCGTCCAGGACCTACGAGCAGTACTTC. This chain joins TRBV18 and TRBJ2-7; D gene ambiguous. The CDR3 totals 14 residues. The V gene's germline CDR1 is KGHSH and CDR2 LQKENI. V was shortened by 3 bases and J by 2 bases, with 11 bases between the two germline ends.

The rearrangement joins TRBV28 to TRBJ2-1; D remains unclear. V was shortened by 10 bases and J by 9 bases, with 16 bases between the two germline ends. The CDR3 length is 12 residues. CDR1 and CDR2 from the germline V gene are MDHEN and SYDVKM. In DNA, the CDR3 is TGTGCCACCAACAACGGCGTCGGTGAGCAGTTCTTC. Amino acid sequence: CATNNGVGEQFF.

This clone was counted a single time. V gene TRBV10-3 combines with J gene TRBJ2-7, with 7 bases fitting TRBD2. The V gene's germline CDR1 is ENHRY and CDR2 SYGVKD. The length of the CDR3 is 13 residues. Trimming removed 4 bases from V and 5 bases from J; junction bases left unmatched: 5. This CDR3 reads CAISGGGGDEQYF. The CDR3, as DNA: TGTGCCATCAGTGGGGGGGGAGGCGACGAGCAGTACTTC.

This clone was observed a handful of times. V and J are TRBV7-9 and TRBJ1-2; no reliable D call. The CDR3 covers 13 residues. Germline lookup yields CDR1 SEHNR and CDR2 FQNEAQ (reference sequence). V lost 5 bases, J lost 7 bases, and 14 bases lay in between. The CDR3 spells CASSPRFEGGYTF. The DNA for the CDR3 is TGTGCCAGCAGCCCCCGTTTCGAGGGTGGCTACACCTTC.

This clone was observed a handful of times. The chain combines TRBV7-2 with TRBJ2-6; TRBD2 matches at 7 bases. Germline loops: CDR1 SGHTA, CDR2 FQGNSA. This CDR3 spans 15 amino acids. The V and J ends lost 5 bases and 3 bases, in that order; junction bases with no gene match: 4. CDR3 coding DNA: TGTGCCAGCAGCCCCCCGGGGGGTGGGGCCAACGTCCTGACTTTC. Encoded protein: CASSPPGGGANVLTF. The full variable domain, completed using reference TRBV7-2 and TRBJ2-6, is GAGVSQSPSNKVTEKGKDVELRCDPISGHTALYWYRQSLGQGLEFLIYFQGNSAPDKSGLPSDRFSAERTGGSVSTLTIQRTQQEDSAVYLCASSPPGGGANVLTFGAGSRLTVL.

The V and J genes are TRBV9 and TRBJ2-7; 7 nucleotides match TRBD1. The CDR3 is 15 amino acids. V trimming: 4 bases; J trimming: 7 bases; junction bases outside the gene matches: 14. Per the germline V gene, CDR1 is SGDLS and CDR2 is YYNGEE. CDR3 loop: CASSPSDRSHREQYF. The CDR3 DNA sequence: TGTGCCAGCAGCCCATCGGACAGGTCCCACCGGGAGCAGTACTTC.

The genes are TRBV25-1 and TRBJ2-1; D is perhaps TRBD2 (5 bases). Trimming cost V 7 bases and J 4 bases, with 14 bases left between them. This CDR3 comprises 14 residues. Germline V gene lookup returns CDR1 MGHDK and CDR2 SYGVNS. CDR3 sequence reads: CASNGVNGYNEQFF. The CDR3 region has the DNA TGTGCCAGCAACGGGGTTAATGGGTACAATGAGCAGTTCTTC.

The CDR3 here is CASSSPGRGLNGYTF. In DNA form, the CDR3 reads TGTGCCAGCAGTTCCCCAGGCAGGGGCCTTAATGGCTACACCTTC. The chain recombines TRBV6-6 with TRBJ1-2, with D possibly being TRBD1 (6 bases). In germline, CDR1 is MNHNY, CDR2 SVGAGI (reference sequence). The CDR3 runs to 15 residues. The V gene lost 4 bases and the J gene lost 6 bases, with 18 bases spanning the gap.

The chain carries TRBV19 and TRBJ2-4; TRBD1 matches at 7 bases. The CDR3 has 16 residues. V trimming: 1 base; J trimming: 1 base; junction bases outside the gene matches: 4. Looked up from germline, CDR1 is LNHDA and CDR2 is SQIVND (reference sequence). CDR3 residues: CASSIARGPAKNIQYF. Written as DNA, the CDR3 is TGTGCCAGTAGTATAGCGAGGGGGCCTGCCAAAAACATTCAGTACTTC.

The sample holds a few counts of this clone. The gene calls are TRBV20-1 and TRBJ2-7; possibly TRBD2 for D (6 bases). Germline CDR1 DFQATT, CDR2 SNEGSKA (reference sequence). The V end was cut by 6 bases, the J end by 7 bases, with 13 bases between. The CDR3 sequence is 11 residues long. This chain's CDR3 is CSAQGLGEQYF. The CDR3 region has the DNA TGCAGTGCCCAGGGACTGGGGGAGCAGTACTTC.

This rearrangement joins TRBV27 to TRBJ1-2; a possible D gene is TRBD1 (6 bases). V shed 6 bases and J shed 4 bases, with 18 bases lying between them. The CDR3 is 15 amino acids. Germline values: CDR1 MNHEY, CDR2 SMNVEV (reference sequence). The CDR3 loop is CASRGSGELGYGYTF. The CDR3 DNA is TGTGCCAGCAGGGGTTCAGGGGAGTTGGGCTATGGCTACACCTTC.

This clone came up many times. The V and J genes are TRBV11-2 and TRBJ1-5; D is ambiguous. Germline-derived CDR1 and CDR2 are SGHAT and FQNNGV. The CDR3 extends over 14 amino acids. V was trimmed by 0 bases and J by 5 bases, leaving 8 bases between them. The CDR3 protein is CASSLEPGDQPQHF. Here the CDR3 DNA reads TGTGCCAGCAGCTTAGAGCCGGGCGATCAGCCCCAGCATTTT. Full variable domain (missing parts from reference TRBV11-2 and TRBJ1-5): EAGVAQSPRYKIIEKRQSVAFWCNPISGHATLYWYQQILGQGPKLLIQFQNNGVVDDSQLPKDRFSAERLKGVDSTLKIQPAKLEDSAVYLCASSLEPGDQPQHFGDGTRLSIL.

V usage is TRBV7-2 and J usage is TRBJ2-5; 12 bases align to TRBD2. Germline V gene sequence: CDR1 SGHTA, CDR2 FQGNSA. The junction had 7 bases not matched to a gene; V was cut back by 1 base and J by 1 base. The CDR3 sequence is 18 residues long. The CDR3 region has the DNA TGTGCCAGCAGCTTAGGGGGACTAGCGGGCCCCCCCCAAGAGACCCAGTACTTC. It is translated as CASSLGGLAGPPQETQYF.

This clone was counted only a few times. The chain recombines TRBV19 with TRBJ1-2; 9 bases map to TRBD1. The CDR3 length is 13 residues. V dropped 6 bases and J dropped 13; count of bases not matched to a gene: 12. Germline V gives CDR1 LNHDA, CDR2 SQIVND (reference sequence). CDR3 nucleotides: TGTGCCAGTAGGGGACAGGGAGGCCGTACGGGCACCTTC. Its translation is CASRGQGGRTGTF. Together with reference TRBV19 and TRBJ1-2, the CDR3 gives the full variable domain: DGGITQSPKYLFRKEGQNVTLSCEQNLNHDAMYWYRQDPGQGLRLIYYSQIVNDFQKGDIAEGYSVSREKKESFPLTVTSAQKNPTAFYLCASRGQGGRTGTFGSGTRLTVV.

The chain is built from TRBV5-1 and TRBJ1-6; possible D gene TRBD1, 5 bases. The CDR3 contains 15 residues. Trimming stripped 0 bases from V and 6 bases from J, with 10 bases between. The germline gives CDR1 SGHRS, CDR2 YFSETQ. The CDR3 DNA follows: TGCGCCAGCAGCTTGGAACCACAGGTTAATTCACCCCTCCACTTT. Translation: CASSLEPQVNSPLHF.

A single count supports this clone. The chain couples TRBV7-2 to TRBJ2-7; TRBD1 agrees at 8 bases. The CDR3 spans 15 residues. Germline V lookup: CDR1 SGHTA, CDR2 FQGNSA. The junction had 3 bases not matched to a gene; V was cut back by 0 bases and J by 2 bases. Written as DNA, the CDR3 is TGTGCCAGCAGCTTAGCGGCGGGACAGGCCTACGAGCAGTACTTC. Encoded protein: CASSLAAGQAYEQYF.

This clone has just one count. The V and J genes are TRBV7-2 and TRBJ2-1; D gene unclear. This CDR3 contains 11 residues. Trimming shortened V by 5 bases and J by 6 bases, and 5 bases separated the two germline ends. Germline loops: CDR1 SGHTA, CDR2 FQGNSA. This CDR3 is CASSPTNEQFF. Here the CDR3 DNA reads TGTGCCAGCAGCCCCACCAATGAGCAGTTCTTC.

This clone was seen at least ten times. The V call is TRBV4-1, the J call TRBJ1-4; TRBD1 agrees at 7 bases. The CDR3 has 14 residues. From germline, CDR1 is MGHRA and CDR2 YSYEKL. J was trimmed by 8 bases and V by 4 bases; bases with no gene match: 7. CDR3 residues: CASSPWTGREKLFF. DNA of the CDR3: TGCGCCAGCAGCCCCTGGACAGGACGGGAAAAACTGTTTTTT.

This clone showed up many times. The CDR3 sequence: CASSYGQYGYTF. CDR3 DNA sequence: TGTGCCAGCAGTTACGGACAGTATGGCTACACCTTC. The chain couples TRBV6-6 to TRBJ1-2, with a possible D match to TRBD1 (6 bases). V lost 2 bases and J 5 bases, leaving 6 bases between the germline ends. This CDR3 region has 12 residues. Germline values: CDR1 MNHNY, CDR2 SVGAGI (reference sequence).